This T cell receptor (beta chain) was profiled in a study of shared clonotypes between healthy human individuals. The CDR3 spans 17 residues. J lost 4 bases, V lost 4 bases, and 15 bases had no gene match. Germline lookup yields CDR1 LGHNA and CDR2 YSLEER. Every contributor of samples was a Caucasian grown-up residing in Nashville, Tennessee. Memory CD4+ cells were the fraction left after CD45RA+ naive selection. Data came from immunoSEQ multiplex PCR; TCRdb stores just in-frame clones and leaves some out. This sample yields about 1.1 million clones, of which 70% to 80% are seen a single time; roughly 0.83% belongs to the top ten.

The TCR comes from a man younger than 35 in good health. Some clones in this sample may be carry-over from other donors' samples. The chain is built from TRBV4-3 and TRBJ2-7; 8 bases map to TRBD2. Input material: memory CD4+ T cells from PBMCs. Subset in this sample: CD45RA-negative fraction. CDR3: CASSPEKVGGRSYEQYF. The CDR3 DNA follows: TGCGCCAGCAGCCCCGAAAAGGTGGGCGGGAGGAGTTACGAGCAGTACTTC.